The present TCR beta chain was sequenced within a study of blood T cell repertoires in COVID-19. At the level of the study: Samples taken during acute and convalescent COVID-19 were collected in the United States, Italy and Spain. Sample material is recorded as cDNA or gDNA derived from T cells, B-cell-depleted T cells, or PBMCs.

As handled by the study authors: From reference gene primer amplification, estimates of nucleated cell counts were derived. Only in-frame clones appear in the TCRdb table, and some are missing; sequencing was by immunoSEQ multiplex PCR. V, J and clone size are those of that table, while D and trimming were read from the DNA. This table has approximately 210,000 clones, roughly 81% appearing once. The CDR3 runs to 18 residues. Germline loops: CDR1 SGDLS, CDR2 YYNGEE. V lost 0 bases, J lost 5 bases, and 4 bases stayed unmatched. V gene TRBV9 combines with J gene TRBJ2-2; 16 bases align to TRBD2. This clonotype was sampled from a woman in her 70s with active or convalescent COVID-19. The material sequenced was peripheral blood. CDR3 sequence (DNA): TGTGCCAGCAGCGTAGGCCTGGGACTAGCGGGAGGGACCGGGGAGCTGTTTTTT. This encodes CASSVGLGLAGGTGELFF.